This T cell receptor (beta chain) was identified in a study of T cell clones after liver transplantation. As for the study in general: Samples came from ITN030ST, which attempted immunosuppression withdrawal within 2 years of liver transplantation. A pre-transplant mixed lymphocyte reaction with TCRbeta sequencing defined graft-donor-reactive clones followed in post-transplant blood. Blood was drawn pre-transplant, before withdrawal, and after full or failed withdrawal. The study's findings and limits: Compared with third party-reactive sequences, donor-reactive ones declined more, independent of withdrawal success.

The CDR3 spans 16 residues. Looked up from germline, CDR1 is SGHDT and CDR2 is YYEEEE. Deletions cut 1 base from V and 2 bases from J, with 13 bases between. Turning to this clone: Its antigen is still unknown.

The protocol was immunoSEQ multiplex PCR, while the TCRdb copy is restricted to in-frame clones and leaves out a portion. The table records 60,000 or so clones, 71% of them present only once. Sequenced here: CD4+ T cells from blood, sampled before liver transplant. The TCR comes from a human donor who received a liver transplant. This chain links TRBV5-6 with TRBJ1-3; D gene uncertain. CDR3 amino acids: CASSLSTEFPGNTIYF. The DNA of the CDR3 is TGTGCCAGCAGCTTGAGTACAGAGTTTCCTGGAAACACCATATATTTT.